The 3 T cell receptor beta chains below were found in one sample sequenced in a study of T-cell reconstitution after alpha-beta-depleted transplantation in children. Unique molecular identifiers were incorporated into the prepared TCRbeta library. TCRdb re-called the PCR reads with MiXCR, one entry per CDR3 protein. The data hold hundreds of thousands of distinct CDR3 sequences, with 9.9% observed a single time. This sample comprised PBMCs from the stem cell graft donor, obtained from the stem cell graft. Receptor source: a human donor who donated a stem cell graft to a child with SCID.

This clonotype occurred many times. The genes are TRBV4-1 and TRBJ2-3; D is uncertain. In germline, CDR1 is MGHRA, CDR2 YSYEKL. The CDR3 extends over 13 amino acids. The V end lost 4 bases, the J end lost 1 base, and 6 bases lay between the germline ends. CDR3 region: CASSPAGTDTQYF. The DNA of the CDR3 is TGCGCCAGCAGCCCGGCGGGCACAGATACGCAGTATTTT.

This clonotype turned up a few times. This chain joins TRBV10-2 and TRBJ2-1; TRBD2 is a possible D gene (5 bases). This CDR3 spans 16 amino acids. V lost 0 bases to trimming and J lost 0 bases, with 9 bases between them. CDR1 is WSHSY, CDR2 SAAADI, per germline. The CDR3 DNA reads TGCGCCAGCAGTGAGTCGAGGAGGAGCTCCTACAATGAGCAGTTCTTC. Amino acids: CASSESRRSSYNEQFF.

Ten or more counts support this clonotype. This chain joins TRBV10-3 and TRBJ2-7; 7 bases agree with TRBD1. CDR3 length: 14 amino acids. V shed 4 bases and J 0 bases; nucleotides not matched to a gene: 3. From germline, CDR1 is ENHRY and CDR2 SYGVKD. The chain's CDR3 is CAISVRDSSYEQYF. CDR3 nucleotide sequence: TGTGCCATCAGTGTCCGGGACAGCTCCTACGAGCAGTACTTC.